These T cell receptor beta chains were read from a single sample in a study of graft-versus-host responses after intestinal transplantation. The table came from immunoSEQ multiplex PCR; TCRdb's copy has only in-frame clones and leaves some out. The data hold tens of thousands of clones, with less than 90% observed a single time. Their recognized antigens are unknown. The material sequenced was unstimulated CD4+ T cells sorted from spleen or lymph node cells, taken before intestinal transplant. The source of these receptors is a human donor who received an intestinal transplant. Both conserved end residues are part of each CDR3. D genes are given only for firm matches. Expanded clones get a size class; other rows say once, few or many, or leave the size out.

J: TRBJ1-3
V: TRBV6-6
size: NA
D: NA
DNA: TGTGCCAGCAGCAACCCGGGTCCCTCTGGAAACACCATATATTTT
CDR3: CASSNPGPSGNTIYF

J: TRBJ2-1
V: TRBV7-6
size: NA
D: TRBD1
DNA: TGTGCCAGCAGCTCGGGACAGAGGCAGTTCTTC
CDR3: CASSSGQRQFF

J: TRBJ2-5
V: TRBV28
size: NA
D: TRBD1
DNA: TGTGCCAGCAGTTCCCCCGGGACAGGGGGAGTGGAGACCCAGTACTTC
CDR3: CASSSPGTGGVETQYF

J: TRBJ2-5
V: TRBV5-5
size: NA
D: NA
DNA: TGTGCCAGCAGCTCACCGACGACTAGGTATGGAGAGACCCAGTACTTC
CDR3: CASSSPTTRYGETQYF

J: TRBJ2-5
V: TRBV7-9
size: NA
D: NA
DNA: TGTGCCAGCAGCTTAGATGAGTCGGTTCAGTACTTC
CDR3: CASSLDESVQYF

J: TRBJ2-1
V: TRBV25-1
size: NA
D: TRBD2
DNA: TGTGCCAGCAGTGAGACTAGCGGGAGGTACTACAATGAGCAGTTCTTC
CDR3: CASSETSGRYYNEQFF

J: TRBJ1-6
V: TRBV7-2
size: NA
D: NA
DNA: TGTGCCAGCAGCTTATTCCAGGGGATTTCACCCCTCCACTTT
CDR3: CASSLFQGISPLHF

J: TRBJ2-5
V: TRBV4-1
size: NA
D: TRBD2
DNA: TGCGCCAGCAGCCAAGTGGGGACTAGCGGGAAAGAGACCCAGTACTTC
CDR3: CASSQVGTSGKETQYF

J: TRBJ1-4
V: TRBV29-1
size: NA
D: TRBD1
DNA: TGCAGCGTTTCAGGGGGGACTAATGAAAAACTGTTTTTT
CDR3: CSVSGGTNEKLFF

J: TRBJ2-5
V: TRBV2
size: NA
D: NA
DNA: TGTGCCAGCAGTGAAGCGCCCAACAGGGTAGAGACCCAGTACTTC
CDR3: CASSEAPNRVETQYF

J: TRBJ2-1
V: TRBV5-1
size: few
D: NA
DNA: TGCGCCAGCAGCTTGGGGCTAGAGGTAAATGAGCAGTTCTTC
CDR3: CASSLGLEVNEQFF

J: TRBJ2-1
V: TRBV25-1
size: NA
D: TRBD2
DNA: TGTGCCAGCAGTGATGAGACTAGCGGGAAGCAGTTCTTC
CDR3: CASSDETSGKQFF

J: TRBJ2-7
V: TRBV19
size: NA
D: TRBD1
DNA: TGTGCCAGTAGTATAGATGCGACAGGGGGTAACGACGAGCAGTACTTC
CDR3: CASSIDATGGNDEQYF

J: TRBJ2-3
V: TRBV10-3
size: NA
D: NA
DNA: TGTGCCATCAGTGTGACAGTCACAGATACGCAGTATTTT
CDR3: CAISVTVTDTQYF

J: TRBJ2-1
V: TRBV4-1
size: NA
D: NA
DNA: TGCGCCAGCAGCCAAGATCATGGCCAGATCTACAATGAGCAGTTCTTC
CDR3: CASSQDHGQIYNEQFF

J: TRBJ2-7
V: TRBV7-8
size: once
D: NA
DNA: TGTGCCAGCAGCCCAAATCCCGGGGTTACCTACGAGCAGTACTTC
CDR3: CASSPNPGVTYEQYF

J: TRBJ1-1
V: TRBV6-5
size: NA
D: NA
DNA: TGTGCCAGCAGTTACGGGAGGGCGGGCGCCACTGAAGCTTTCTTT
CDR3: CASSYGRAGATEAFF

J: TRBJ1-2
V: TRBV13
size: NA
D: NA
DNA: TGTGCCAGCAGCTTAGGCGATAGGAGGGGTAGTGTCTATGGCTACACCTTC
CDR3: CASSLGDRRGSVYGYTF

J: TRBJ2-7
V: TRBV2
size: NA
D: NA
DNA: TGTGCCAGCAGTGCGCGACACGTGGAGCAGTACTTC
CDR3: CASSARHVEQYF

J: TRBJ2-7
V: TRBV27
size: NA
D: TRBD2
DNA: TGTGCCAGCAGCGCGGGACTAGCGGGAAGCGAGCAGTACTTC
CDR3: CASSAGLAGSEQYF

J: TRBJ2-1
V: TRBV7-2
size: NA
D: TRBD2
DNA: TGTGCCAGCAGCTTAGTAGGGACTAGTTTGGATAATGAGCAGTTCTTC
CDR3: CASSLVGTSLDNEQFF

J: TRBJ2-3
V: TRBV28
size: NA
D: TRBD2
DNA: TGTGCCAGCAGAGCGGGACTAGTTAGCACAGATACGCAGTATTTT
CDR3: CASRAGLVSTDTQYF

J: TRBJ2-3
V: TRBV7-3
size: NA
D: NA
DNA: TGTGCCAGCAGCTTTAAAGCGGGTGATACGCAGTATTTT
CDR3: CASSFKAGDTQYF